This T cell receptor beta chain was recovered during a study of regulatory T cells in long-lasting Graves disease. The authors built TCR beta libraries using iRepertoire HTBI primers and Arm-PCR of CDR3 regions. Each CDR3 protein gets one entry after TCRdb re-called the multiplex PCR reads with MiXCR. The sample records a few hundred thousand distinct CDR3 sequences, around a sixth being singletons. This clonotype was observed at least ten times. The time point: newly diagnosed GD, antithyroid drugs for less than 3 months. RNA extracted from PBMCs served as the sequencing template. Approximately 8.2-milliliter peripheral blood samples went into EDTA tubes. A further study also used this sample, focusing on T cells in Graves' hyperthyroidism and ophthalmopathy. Turning to that study: Thyroid ultrasound and orbital computed tomography, with clinical symptoms and serum thyroxine and TRAb, informed diagnoses. Among clonotypes expanded in thyroid above 0.001, most were also found in blood.

This receptor was obtained from a woman aged 30 to 39 with Graves disease. Sequencing used peripheral blood mononuclear cells (PBMCs), obtained at new diagnosis, from a patient treated with antithyroid drugs.

The CDR3, as DNA: TGCGCCAGCAGCCGCCAACAGGGGGCCACTAATGAAAAACTGTTTTTT. As protein: CASSRQQGATNEKLFF. The chain recombines TRBV4-1 with TRBJ1-4; 9 positions agree with TRBD1. Per the germline V gene, CDR1 is MGHRA and CDR2 is YSYEKL. Germline trimming cut 4 bases from V and 2 bases from J; bases unmatched to any gene: 5. The CDR3 contains 16 residues.